This T cell receptor beta chain was found in a study of T cell responses to AZD1222 COVID-19 vaccine. The V end was cut by 5 bases, the J end by 14 bases, with 25 bases between. The CDR3 consists of 15 residues. Germline V gene data show CDR1 as SEHNR and CDR2 as FQNEAQ (reference sequence). Combined were second doses at about 4 or about 12 weeks. Profiled with immunoSEQ multiplex PCR; TCRdb holds only in-frame clones, not every one. The sample shows some 84,000 clones, around nine tenths of them seen only once. To note about this clone: The antigen is not known.

Study conclusions and caveats: Unmutated variant regions are reportedly the target of nearly half of TCRs that are spike-specific. Only a handful of AZD1222 recipients, roughly 6 in all, had baseline seropositivity.

The starting material was peripheral blood, obtained 28 days after the second AZD1222 dose. The J gene is TRBJ2-1, the V gene TRBV7-9; TRBD2 might be the D (7 bases). The clonotype was recovered from an adult who received the AZD1222 COVID-19 vaccine. CDR3 region: CASSRSRLADSQEFF. Here the CDR3 DNA reads TGTGCCAGCAGCCGGTCCCGGCTAGCGGACAGTCAGGAGTTCTTC.